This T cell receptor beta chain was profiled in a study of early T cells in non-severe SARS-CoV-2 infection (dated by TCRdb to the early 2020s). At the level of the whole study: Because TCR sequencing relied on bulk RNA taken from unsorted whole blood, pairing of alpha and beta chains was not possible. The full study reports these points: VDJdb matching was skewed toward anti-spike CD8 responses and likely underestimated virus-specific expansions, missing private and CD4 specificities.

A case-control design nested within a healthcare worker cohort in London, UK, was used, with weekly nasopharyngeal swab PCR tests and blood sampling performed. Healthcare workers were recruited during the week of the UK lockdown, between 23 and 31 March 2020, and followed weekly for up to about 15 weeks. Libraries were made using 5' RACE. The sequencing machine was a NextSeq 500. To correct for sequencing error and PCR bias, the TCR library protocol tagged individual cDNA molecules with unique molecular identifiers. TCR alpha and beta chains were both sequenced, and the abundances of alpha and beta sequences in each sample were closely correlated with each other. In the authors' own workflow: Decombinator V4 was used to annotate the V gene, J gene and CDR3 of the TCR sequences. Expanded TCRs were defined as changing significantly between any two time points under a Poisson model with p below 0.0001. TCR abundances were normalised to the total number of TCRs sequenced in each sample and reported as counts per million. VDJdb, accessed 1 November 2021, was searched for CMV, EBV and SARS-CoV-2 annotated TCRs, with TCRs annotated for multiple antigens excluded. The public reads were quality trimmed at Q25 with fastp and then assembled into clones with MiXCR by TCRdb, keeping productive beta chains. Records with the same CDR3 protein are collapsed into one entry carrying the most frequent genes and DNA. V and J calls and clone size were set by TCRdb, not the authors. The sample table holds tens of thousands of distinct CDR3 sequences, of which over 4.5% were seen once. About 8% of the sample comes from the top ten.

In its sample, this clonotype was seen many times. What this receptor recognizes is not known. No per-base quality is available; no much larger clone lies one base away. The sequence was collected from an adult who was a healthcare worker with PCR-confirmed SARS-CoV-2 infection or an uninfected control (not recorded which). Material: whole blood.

CDR3 region: CASSPKIFEIRDNEQFF. The bases are TGTGCCAGCTCACCAAAAATCTTTGAAATTAGGGACAATGAGCAGTTCTTC. This sequence uses TRBV18 and TRBJ2-1; the D gene remains uncertain. The CDR3 measures 17 amino acids from cysteine to phenylalanine. Of all the DNA, just the CDR3 is kept, 51 bases in frame from base 1. The germline V gene specifies KGHSH as CDR1 and LQKENI as CDR2. The V end loses 2 bases and the J end loses 5 bases, and a stretch of 19 bases separates them.